This TCR beta chain is drawn from a study of beta chain features in type 1 diabetes. Study details: Investigators examined 107,917,701 sorted cells across all samples.

The germline V gene has CDR1 SGHNT and CDR2 YYREEE (reference sequence). V lost 1 base, J lost 4 bases, and 8 bases lay in between. The CDR3 is made up of 13 amino acids. Sorting based on CD45RO/CCR7/CD25/CD127/CD95/CD27 separated CD4+ naive, central memory, regulatory and stem cell-like memory cells. This clone was recorded a few times. The antigen remains unidentified. Study-level results: Across all four CD4+ subsets, people with type 1 diabetes showed modestly shorter TCRB CDR3s. Patients with type 1 diabetes showed fewer VDJ junction insertions and more deletions.

Reverse transcribing all isolated RNA meant expressed TCRB transcripts were sequenced. Deep immunoSEQ sequencing covered naive, central memory and regulatory T cell samples. The assay was immunoSEQ multiplex PCR, and TCRdb's table has in-frame clones only and misses some. The sample lists 250,000 or so clones, approximately 15% occurring once. Sequencing used naive CD4+ T cells from blood. This TCR was sampled from a man aged 25 to 40 with type 1 diabetes. The gene calls are TRBV5-4 and TRBJ1-2, with no clear D. The CDR3 here is CASSLSESYGYTF. The CDR3 nucleotides are TGTGCCAGCAGCTTGTCGGAGAGCTATGGCTACACCTTC.